This TCR beta chain comes out of a study of blood T cell repertoires in COVID-19. Turning to the study itself: Material from acute and convalescent COVID-19 was sourced from the United States, Italy and Spain. PBMCs, B-cell-depleted T cells, or T cells provided the cDNA or gDNA that made up the material.

CDR1 is SGHAT, CDR2 FQNNGV, per germline. The CDR3 is 13 amino acids. V lost 1 base, J lost 6 bases, and 10 bases lay in between. Original processing notes: Nucleated cell counts were estimated from reference gene primer amplification. Profiling relied on immunoSEQ multiplex PCR, and the TCRdb table lists in-frame clones only, not all of them. V and J calls and clone size are as listed in that table; D and trimming were resolved from the DNA. The sample yields nearly 300,000 clones, 65% to 85% seen once. Followed longitudinally, the Seattle patients had been enrolled during active infection. The chain uses TRBV11-2 and TRBJ2-7; the D is unclear. This clonotype was sampled from a human donor with COVID-19, enrolled during active disease. The donor label of this sample is uncertain. The specimen was peripheral blood. The CDR3 is CASSLVRRGEQYF. Written as DNA, the CDR3 is TGTGCCAGCAGCTTAGTTAGACGAGGCGAGCAGTACTTC. Drawing the rest from reference TRBV11-2 and TRBJ2-7, the complete variable domain is EAGVAQSPRYKIIEKRQSVAFWCNPISGHATLYWYQQILGQGPKLLIQFQNNGVVDDSQLPKDRFSAERLKGVDSTLKIQPAKLEDSAVYLCASSLVRRGEQYFGPGTRLTVT.